This T cell receptor beta chain appears in the sequencing data of a study of T-cell memory formation after mild COVID-19. This clonotype has more than one count but fewer than ten. From 5'RACE with constant-segment primers came TCR alpha and TCR beta cDNA libraries that carried sample barcodes and UMIs. TCRdb re-analysed the 5' RACE reads in MiXCR, keeping a single row per CDR3 protein. The data hold hundreds of thousands of distinct CDR3 sequences, with 15% to 20% observed a single time. The CDR3 spans 12 residues. Trimming took off 6 bases at V and 5 bases at J, with 10 bases between the two ends. J is TRBJ1-1 and V is TRBV12-3 or TRBV12-4; no definite D call. The sample comprised PBMCs or a T cell subset sorted from them (not recorded which). This TCR derives from an adult woman who had mild COVID-19 (a few samples of this study predate the infection). Cell type and time point are not known. The DNA of the CDR3 is TGTGCCAGCAGAAACTTGCGAACTGAAGCTTTCTTT. Encoded protein: CASRNLRTEAFF.